The rows below give T cell receptor beta chains drawn from one sample of a study of cytomegalovirus exposure and HLA in healthy donors. The data were produced by immunoSEQ multiplex PCR, yet TCRdb's version contains in-frame clones alone and is incomplete. The sample includes tens of thousands of clones, around 97% of them seen just once. The sequenced material came from PBMCs. The receptors shown here come from a woman under 30 in good health and CMV-seropositive. CDR3s include the opening cysteine and the closing phenylalanine or tryptophan. The D gene is left open where the match is weak. For some rows the clone size is stated as once, few or many, or as a class when expanded; others skip it.

clone_size: .
j_call: TRBJ1-5
d_call: .
v_call: TRBV11-1
cdr3_nt: TGTGCCAGCAGCTTAGGTCCGAATCAGCCCCAGCATTTT
cdr3_aa: CASSLGPNQPQHF

clone_size: .
j_call: TRBJ2-3
d_call: TRBD2
v_call: TRBV7-9
cdr3_nt: TGTGCCAGCAGTCCCAGGACTAGCGGGAGGATAGATACGCAGTATTTT
cdr3_aa: CASSPRTSGRIDTQYF

clone_size: few
j_call: TRBJ1-2
d_call: .
v_call: TRBV19
cdr3_nt: TGTGCCAGTAGTATCCAGGGAGGTGGCTACACCTTC
cdr3_aa: CASSIQGGGYTF

clone_size: .
j_call: TRBJ1-1
d_call: TRBD1
v_call: TRBV6-1
cdr3_nt: TGTGCCAGCAGTGTGGCTCGACAGGGGTCCATGAACACTGAAGCTTTCTTT
cdr3_aa: CASSVARQGSMNTEAFF

clone_size: .
j_call: TRBJ1-2
d_call: TRBD1
v_call: TRBV5-1
cdr3_nt: TGCGCCAGCAGCACGGGACAGGGGGCGTATGGTGGCTACACCTTC
cdr3_aa: CASSTGQGAYGGYTF

clone_size: .
j_call: TRBJ1-2
d_call: TRBD1
v_call: TRBV2
cdr3_nt: TGTGCCAGCAGGCAGGGGGTGGACGGCTACACCTTC
cdr3_aa: CASRQGVDGYTF

clone_size: once
j_call: TRBJ2-1
d_call: .
v_call: TRBV5-1
cdr3_nt: TGCGCCAGCAGCCCCGGGGGCGGGAGAACCGATGAGCAGTTCTTC
cdr3_aa: CASSPGGGRTDEQFF

clone_size: .
j_call: TRBJ2-1
d_call: TRBD2
v_call: TRBV13
cdr3_nt: TGTGCCAGCAGCCCGACTAGCGCCACCTCCTACAATGAGCAGTTCTTC
cdr3_aa: CASSPTSATSYNEQFF

clone_size: .
j_call: TRBJ2-1
d_call: .
v_call: TRBV27
cdr3_nt: TGTGCCAGCAGTTTATTCTCCCTGCCGGGACTGGGGAGCAATGAGCAGTTCTTC
cdr3_aa: CASSLFSLPGLGSNEQFF

clone_size: .
j_call: TRBJ1-5
d_call: .
v_call: TRBV6-1
cdr3_nt: TGTGCCAGCACAGTCGTCAATCAGCCCCAGCATTTT
cdr3_aa: CASTVVNQPQHF

clone_size: .
j_call: TRBJ2-7
d_call: TRBD2
v_call: TRBV6-1
cdr3_nt: TGTGCCAGCAGTGCAGCGGGAGTCTACGAGCAGTACTTC
cdr3_aa: CASSAAGVYEQYF

clone_size: .
j_call: TRBJ2-7
d_call: .
v_call: TRBV6-5
cdr3_nt: TGTGCCAGCAGTCCCAGATTTAACCCCCTCGAGCAGTACTTC
cdr3_aa: CASSPRFNPLEQYF

clone_size: .
j_call: TRBJ1-3
d_call: .
v_call: TRBV29-1
cdr3_nt: TGCAGCGTCGTTATCGGGTCTGGAAACACCATATATTTT
cdr3_aa: CSVVIGSGNTIYF

clone_size: .
j_call: TRBJ2-3
d_call: .
v_call: TRBV4-1
cdr3_nt: TGCGCCAGCAGCCAAGATGACCGGGAGATAACAGATACGCAGTATTTT
cdr3_aa: CASSQDDREITDTQYF

clone_size: .
j_call: TRBJ2-7
d_call: .
v_call: TRBV5-4
cdr3_nt: TGTGCCAGCAGCTCGCGGGACGGTAGCTCCTACGAGCAGTACTTC
cdr3_aa: CASSSRDGSSYEQYF

clone_size: .
j_call: TRBJ2-1
d_call: .
v_call: TRBV19
cdr3_nt: TGTGCCAGTAGTATTCACTCGGGGTCCCCCTACAATGAGCAGTTCTTC
cdr3_aa: CASSIHSGSPYNEQFF

clone_size: .
j_call: TRBJ1-2
d_call: TRBD1
v_call: TRBV2
cdr3_nt: TGTGCCAGCAGGGGTACAGGGGATTTATATGGCTACACCTTC
cdr3_aa: CASRGTGDLYGYTF

clone_size: .
j_call: TRBJ1-1
d_call: TRBD1
v_call: TRBV28
cdr3_nt: TGTGCCAGCAGTTACATCCCGACAGGGGCGGACACTGAAGCTTTCTTT
cdr3_aa: CASSYIPTGADTEAFF

clone_size: .
j_call: TRBJ2-1
d_call: TRBD2
v_call: TRBV10-2
cdr3_nt: TGCGCCAGCAGTGGACTAGCGGGAGGAGTAGGGGAGCAGTTCTTC
cdr3_aa: CASSGLAGGVGEQFF

clone_size: .
j_call: TRBJ1-5
d_call: TRBD1
v_call: TRBV27
cdr3_nt: TGTGCCAGCAGTTCCCTCGGGATGACAGGGATCGTTAATCAGCCCCAGCATTTT
cdr3_aa: CASSSLGMTGIVNQPQHF

clone_size: .
j_call: TRBJ1-1
d_call: TRBD1
v_call: TRBV7-9
cdr3_nt: TGTGCCAGCAGCTTAGAGAGGGGGGTGGGACAGGGACTGAACACTGAAGCTTTCTTT
cdr3_aa: CASSLERGVGQGLNTEAFF

clone_size: medium-sized
j_call: TRBJ2-7
d_call: TRBD2
v_call: TRBV28
cdr3_nt: TGTGCCAGCAGCCCCGAGGGACTAGCGGGGAGCTCCTACGAGCAGTACTTC
cdr3_aa: CASSPEGLAGSSYEQYF

clone_size: .
j_call: TRBJ2-7
d_call: .
v_call: TRBV7-9
cdr3_nt: TGTGCCAGCAGCTTACGTACAGGGCTTTACGAGCAGTACTTC
cdr3_aa: CASSLRTGLYEQYF

clone_size: .
j_call: TRBJ2-7
d_call: .
v_call: TRBV9
cdr3_nt: TGTGCCAGCAGCGCAGGTGACGCCTCCTACGAGCAGTACTTC
cdr3_aa: CASSAGDASYEQYF

clone_size: .
j_call: TRBJ2-1
d_call: .
v_call: TRBV5-1
cdr3_nt: TGCGCCAGCAGCTTGGACGGGCGGGGTTCGGATGAGCAGTTCTTC
cdr3_aa: CASSLDGRGSDEQFF

clone_size: .
j_call: TRBJ2-7
d_call: TRBD2
v_call: TRBV27
cdr3_nt: TGTGCCAGCAGGACACCGGGACTAGCGGGAGTGGACTACGAGCAGTACTTC
cdr3_aa: CASRTPGLAGVDYEQYF

clone_size: .
j_call: TRBJ2-2
d_call: TRBD1
v_call: TRBV19
cdr3_nt: TGTGCCAGTAGCGGACAGGGGGCGGTCACCGGGGAGCTGTTTTTT
cdr3_aa: CASSGQGAVTGELFF

clone_size: .
j_call: TRBJ1-5
d_call: TRBD1
v_call: TRBV9
cdr3_nt: TGTGCCAGCAGCCCGCAGGGGGCAAGTCAGCCCCAGCATTTT
cdr3_aa: CASSPQGASQPQHF

clone_size: .
j_call: TRBJ2-5
d_call: .
v_call: TRBV28
cdr3_nt: TGTGCCAGCAGTTTCCTAACAGGTTCCTTCAGGACCCAGTACTTC
cdr3_aa: CASSFLTGSFRTQYF

clone_size: .
j_call: TRBJ1-1
d_call: .
v_call: TRBV27
cdr3_nt: TGTGCCAGCAGTTTATCCCGCGGGTATAACACTGAAGCTTTCTTT
cdr3_aa: CASSLSRGYNTEAFF

clone_size: .
j_call: TRBJ2-1
d_call: .
v_call: TRBV27
cdr3_nt: TGTGCCAGCAGTTTAGGGGGAGGCGATGAGCAGTTCTTC
cdr3_aa: CASSLGGGDEQFF

clone_size: .
j_call: TRBJ1-1
d_call: .
v_call: TRBV4-1
cdr3_nt: TGCGCCAGCAGCTCCCTAAGGGGCACTGAAGCTTTCTTT
cdr3_aa: CASSSLRGTEAFF

clone_size: .
j_call: TRBJ1-1
d_call: .
v_call: TRBV28
cdr3_nt: TGTGCCAGCAGTGCCAGGAGGACCACCCGGCAGACTGAAGCTTTCTTT
cdr3_aa: CASSARRTTRQTEAFF

clone_size: once
j_call: TRBJ1-2
d_call: .
v_call: TRBV6-1
cdr3_nt: TGTGCCAGCGGGGAACAGGGAATTACTAGTGGCTACACCTTC
cdr3_aa: CASGEQGITSGYTF

clone_size: .
j_call: TRBJ2-7
d_call: .
v_call: TRBV5-6
cdr3_nt: TGTGCCAGCAGCCCAACCGGGGAGGTATACGAGCAGTACTTC
cdr3_aa: CASSPTGEVYEQYF

clone_size: .
j_call: TRBJ2-7
d_call: .
v_call: TRBV30
cdr3_nt: TGTGCCTGGAATTCCGCCTACGAGCAGTACTTC
cdr3_aa: CAWNSAYEQYF

clone_size: .
j_call: TRBJ2-3
d_call: TRBD2
v_call: TRBV13
cdr3_nt: TGTGCCAGCAGCTTCCCGGGAGGGCCAAGCACAGATACGCAGTATTTT
cdr3_aa: CASSFPGGPSTDTQYF

clone_size: .
j_call: TRBJ1-1
d_call: .
v_call: TRBV6-6
cdr3_nt: TGTGCCAGCACCTCACCTGTAGCTGAAGCTTTCTTT
cdr3_aa: CASTSPVAEAFF

clone_size: .
j_call: TRBJ2-7
d_call: .
v_call: TRBV27
cdr3_nt: TGTGCCAGCAGAAAGAGGGTCGGCCAAAACTATTACGAGCAGTACTTC
cdr3_aa: CASRKRVGQNYYEQYF

clone_size: .
j_call: TRBJ2-7
d_call: .
v_call: TRBV2
cdr3_nt: TGTGCCAGCAGGGCAGGGGACAAGCGATTTTCCTACGAGCAGTACTTC
cdr3_aa: CASRAGDKRFSYEQYF

clone_size: few
j_call: TRBJ1-3
d_call: TRBD1
v_call: TRBV27
cdr3_nt: TGTGCCAGCAGTCCAACGCCTGACAGGGGAGGAAACACCATATATTTT
cdr3_aa: CASSPTPDRGGNTIYF

clone_size: .
j_call: TRBJ1-5
d_call: .
v_call: TRBV13
cdr3_nt: TGTGCCAGCAGCCCCGGGGGGGCTGGCAATCAGCCCCAGCATTTT
cdr3_aa: CASSPGGAGNQPQHF

clone_size: .
j_call: TRBJ2-2
d_call: TRBD2
v_call: TRBV30
cdr3_nt: TGTGCCTGGATCCCTCTAGCGGGAGGGCCGGTCGGGGAGCTGTTTTTT
cdr3_aa: CAWIPLAGGPVGELFF

clone_size: once
j_call: TRBJ2-7
d_call: TRBD2
v_call: TRBV6-5
cdr3_nt: TGTGCCAGCAGACAACTAGCGGGAGGGGGATACGAGCAGTACTTC
cdr3_aa: CASRQLAGGGYEQYF

clone_size: .
j_call: TRBJ2-3
d_call: .
v_call: TRBV5-1
cdr3_nt: TGCGCCAGCAGCTTGGCTTGGGCTGGAGATACGCAGTATTTT
cdr3_aa: CASSLAWAGDTQYF

clone_size: .
j_call: TRBJ2-1
d_call: TRBD2
v_call: TRBV9
cdr3_nt: TGTGCCAGCAGCGACGGGACTAGCGGGAGTGGCTATGAGCAGTTCTTC
cdr3_aa: CASSDGTSGSGYEQFF

clone_size: .
j_call: TRBJ2-5
d_call: .
v_call: TRBV5-1
cdr3_nt: TGCGCCAGCAGCTTGCAAGGGAGTGAGACCCAGTACTTC
cdr3_aa: CASSLQGSETQYF

clone_size: .
j_call: TRBJ2-1
d_call: .
v_call: TRBV28
cdr3_nt: TGTGCCACAGCGAGCTCCTACAATGAGCAGTTCTTC
cdr3_aa: CATASSYNEQFF

clone_size: .
j_call: TRBJ2-4
d_call: .
v_call: TRBV28
cdr3_nt: TGTGCCAGCAGTTTATGGGCAAAAGCCAAAAACATTCAGTACTTC
cdr3_aa: CASSLWAKAKNIQYF